The 25 T cell receptor beta chains reported below all come from one sample, sequenced in a study of read filtering for tumor transcriptome and immune sequencing. The library was built from about 400 ng RNA with molecular barcoded adaptors for alpha/delta and beta/gamma chains. TCRdb re-derived calls from the reads in MiXCR, one entry per CDR3 protein. The sample consists of over 80,000 distinct CDR3 sequences, approximately 13% of them appearing once. The specimen sequenced was a population of CD138-negative cells sorted from bone marrow. These receptor sequences come from a donor over 35 with multiple myeloma.

At least ten counts were recorded for this clonotype. The genes are TRBV18 and TRBJ2-3; D assignment may be TRBD1 or TRBD2 (5 bases each). The CDR3 is 14 amino acids. CDR1 and CDR2 (germline): KGHSH, LQKENI. Trimming removed 3 bases from V and 1 base from J, with 8 bases in between. The CDR3 loop reads CASSPGDRTDTQYF. The CDR3 DNA is TGTGCCAGCTCACCGGGGGACCGCACAGATACGCAGTATTTT. Together with reference TRBV18 and TRBJ2-3, the CDR3 gives the full variable domain: NAGVMQNPRHLVRRRGQEARLRCSPMKGHSHVYWYRQLPEEGLKFMVYLQKENIIDESGMPKERFSAEFPKEGPSILRIQQVVRGDSAAYFCASSPGDRTDTQYFGPGTRLTVL.

In its sample, this clonotype was seen many times. This chain connects TRBV20-1 to TRBJ2-3; 8 bases are a match to TRBD2. There are 14 residues in the CDR3. Germline values: CDR1 DFQATT, CDR2 SNEGSKA (reference sequence). The V gene end was trimmed by 6 bases and the J gene end by 3 bases; junction bases not matched to a gene: 8. In DNA, the CDR3 is TGCAGTGCCCGAGCGGGAGTAGGAACAGATACGCAGTATTTT. It translates to CSARAGVGTDTQYF.

This clonotype was detected ten times or more. V and J are TRBV12-3 or TRBV12-4 and TRBJ2-7; D is tentatively TRBD1 or TRBD2 (7 bases each). The CDR3 is 14 amino acids. V dropped 5 bases and J dropped 6 bases, with 17 bases sitting between them. CDR3 coding DNA: TGTGCCAGCAGTCCCAAGCAGGGGGGGGCCGAGCAGTACTTC. This translates into CASSPKQGGAEQYF.

In this sample, this clonotype turned up many times. This chain connects TRBV20-1 to TRBJ1-5; 9 positions match TRBD1. The CDR3 runs 14 residues. The V segment lost 2 bases and the J segment 11 bases; nucleotides outside the gene matches: 10. Germline V gene data show CDR1 as DFQATT and CDR2 as SNEGSKA (reference sequence). CDR3 residues: CSARSPDRGEAQHF. In DNA, the CDR3 is TGCAGTGCTAGAAGTCCGGACAGGGGTGAGGCCCAGCATTTT.

The chain employs TRBV20-1 and TRBJ1-2; TRBD1 matches 8 bases. This CDR3 comprises 14 residues. V lost 6 bases and J lost 7; bases outside the gene matches: 13. Germline V CDR1 and CDR2: DFQATT, SNEGSKA (reference sequence). The CDR3 protein is CSAAGTGYLRGYTF. The CDR3 coding sequence is TGCAGTGCAGCCGGGACAGGTTACTTACGTGGCTACACCTTC.

On this clonotype itself: This may be a read error, as it is one base from a much larger clone. The chain has TRBV14 and TRBJ2-5; D unresolved. Germline V gene lookup returns CDR1 SGHDN and CDR2 FVKESK. The CDR3 spans 10 residues. CDR3 nucleotides: TGTGCCAGCAACCAAGAGACCCAGTACTTC. Encoded protein: CASNQETQYF.

Of note for this clonotype: The junction does not match germline at one end; this may be a read error. This chain joins TRBV7-9 and TRBJ2-1; TRBD2 is a possible D gene (6 bases). The CDR3 contains 14 residues. The germline V gene encodes CDR1 SEHNR and CDR2 FQNEAQ (reference sequence). The DNA for the CDR3 is TGTGCCGGCAGCTTTGGGGGAGGCTACAATGAGCAGGTCTTC. Translated, it gives CAGSFGGGYNEQVF.

There are a few counts of this clonotype. A single base separates this from a much larger clone, so it may be a read error. This chain joins TRBV25-1 and TRBJ1-1; tentative D call: TRBD1 (5 bases). With 6 bases removed from V and 2 bases from J, the gap between germline ends came to 16 bases. CDR1 is MGHDK, CDR2 SYGVNS, per germline. The CDR3 has 15 amino acids. The CDR3, as DNA: TGTGCCAGCAGACCCTCCGTGGGGGGTAACACTGAAGCTTTCTTT. It yields the protein CASRPSVGGNTEAFF.

This clonotype was detected ten times or more. The chain carries TRBV6-5 and TRBJ1-4; D gene unclear. The CDR3 has 15 amino acids. V was trimmed by 4 bases and J by 10 bases, leaving 19 bases between them. Germline assignment: CDR1 MNHEY and CDR2 SVGAGI. The CDR3 DNA reads as TGTGCCAGCAGTTCCCCGCAGTTCGCTGATGGAAAACTGTTTTTT. Its protein is CASSSPQFADGKLFF.

Ten or more counts support this clonotype. The chain carries TRBV5-6 and TRBJ1-1; 8 bases align to TRBD1. CDR1 is SGHDT, CDR2 YYEEEE, per germline. The junction had 5 bases not matched to a gene; V was cut back by 2 bases and J by 2 bases. This CDR3 has 15 amino acids. Written as DNA, the CDR3 is TGTGCCAGCAGCTTACCCGGGACAGGTAACACTGAAGCTTTCTTT. This gives the protein CASSLPGTGNTEAFF. Combining the CDR3 with reference TRBV5-6 and TRBJ1-1 gives the whole variable domain DAGVTQSPTHLIKTRGQQVTLRCSPKSGHDTVSWYQQALGQGPQFIFQYYEEEERQRGNFPDRFSGHQFPNYSSELNVNALLLGDSALYLCASSLPGTGNTEAFFGQGTRLTVV.

This clonotype was observed at least ten times. The V call is TRBV20-1, the J call TRBJ1-6; D uncertain. Trimming removed 3 bases from V and 10 bases from J, with 13 bases in between. The CDR3 length is 13 residues. From germline, CDR1 is DFQATT and CDR2 SNEGSKA (reference sequence). The CDR3 loop reads CSARFSGRSPLHF. DNA of the CDR3: TGCAGTGCTAGGTTTTCCGGGAGATCACCCCTCCACTTT.

In its sample, this clonotype was seen many times. The chain is built from TRBV18 and TRBJ2-3, with D uncertain. CDR1 and CDR2 from the germline V gene are KGHSH and LQKENI. The V end was cut by 0 bases, the J end by 6 bases, with 10 bases between. There are 14 residues in the CDR3. The CDR3 sequence is CASSPPVLADTQYF. The CDR3, as DNA: TGTGCCAGCTCACCACCGGTCCTCGCTGATACGCAGTATTTT.

This clonotype was found many times. The V and J genes are TRBV28 and TRBJ2-5; 11 nucleotides agree with TRBD1. Germline lookup yields CDR1 MDHEN and CDR2 SYDVKM. Germline trimming cut 5 bases from V and 5 bases from J; bases unmatched to any gene: 10. The CDR3 has 16 residues. CDR3 loop: CASSPYRTGGRETQYF. CDR3 nucleotides: TGTGCCAGCAGTCCATATCGGACAGGGGGCCGGGAGACCCAGTACTTC.

This clonotype has a count of ten or more. This chain uses TRBV5-1 with TRBJ1-4; 7 bases match TRBD1. The V and J ends lost 0 bases and 12 bases, in that order; junction bases with no gene match: 11. CDR3 length: 15 residues. Germline V lookup: CDR1 SGHRS, CDR2 YFSETQ. In nucleotides, the CDR3 is TGCGCCAGCAGCTTGGCCGGCGACAGGGAAGGAGAACTGTTTTTT. Its translation: CASSLAGDREGELFF.

This clonotype was observed many times. This rearrangement joins TRBV30 to TRBJ2-3; 7 bases fit TRBD2. The CDR3 is 15 residues long. Germline CDR1 and CDR2: GTSNPN and SVGIG (reference sequence). Losses at the gene ends were 5 bases for V and 3 bases for J; bases not matched to a gene: 11. CDR3 coding DNA: TGTGCCTGGGTCTGGGGCGGGAGAACGACAGATACGCAGTATTTT. Protein sequence: CAWVWGGRTTDTQYF.

This clonotype was seen at least ten times. The V and J genes are TRBV6-5 and TRBJ2-1, with 11 bases aligning to TRBD2. This CDR3 has 19 amino acids. Germline V gene data show CDR1 as MNHEY and CDR2 as SVGAGI. V was pared by 0 bases and J by 4 bases, with 11 bases of the junction left unmatched. The CDR3: CASSYSGLAGGPGYNEQFF. In DNA, the CDR3 is TGTGCCAGCAGTTACTCAGGTTTAGCGGGAGGGCCCGGTTACAATGAGCAGTTCTTC.

This chain uses TRBV19 with TRBJ1-5, with D possibly TRBD1 on 5 matching bases. The CDR3 has 14 residues. Germline V gene lookup returns CDR1 LNHDA and CDR2 SQIVND (reference sequence). V lost 1 base and J lost 6, with 10 bases in between. This CDR3 is CASSIGARGQPQHF. CDR3 nucleotides: TGTGCCAGTAGTATAGGGGCTAGGGGTCAGCCCCAGCATTTT.

Many counts were recorded for this clonotype. The chain uses TRBV5-1 and TRBJ2-2; no clear D. Germline assignment: CDR1 SGHRS and CDR2 YFSETQ. Trimming cost V 2 bases and J 3 bases, with 14 bases left between them. CDR3 size: 16 residues. In DNA form, the CDR3 reads TGCGCCAGCAGCTTCAAGTTACAGACTTACACCGGGGAGCTGTTTTTT. Translating it yields CASSFKLQTYTGELFF. Drawing the rest from reference TRBV5-1 and TRBJ2-2, the complete variable domain is KAGVTQTPRYLIKTRGQQVTLSCSPISGHRSVSWYQQTPGQGLQFLFEYFSETQRNKGNFPGRFSGRQFSNSRSEMNVSTLELGDSALYLCASSFKLQTYTGELFFGEGSRLTVL.

This clonotype was picked up many times. CDR3 DNA: TGCAGCGTTGAATGGGACTCCGCCTACGAGCAGTACTTC. Translated: CSVEWDSAYEQYF. The V call is TRBV29-1, the J call TRBJ2-7; weak D call: TRBD2 (6 bases). V lost 2 bases to trimming and J lost 2 bases, with 10 bases between them. This CDR3 is built from 13 residues. The germline V gene has CDR1 SQVTM and CDR2 ANQGSEA.

This clonotype was found many times. The chain carries TRBV4-1 and TRBJ2-1; 7 bases line up with TRBD2. J was trimmed by 1 base and V by 4 bases; bases with no gene match: 4. Germline CDR1 reads MGHRA; CDR2 reads YSYEKL. This CDR3 has 15 amino acids. The CDR3 DNA reads as TGCGCCAGCAGCCTAGCGGGCGCTTCCTACAATGAGCAGTTCTTC. The encoded protein is CASSLAGASYNEQFF.

This clonotype occurred many times. The chain employs TRBV5-1 and TRBJ2-1, with 11 bases fitting TRBD2. Looked up from germline, CDR1 is SGHRS and CDR2 is YFSETQ. J lost 8 bases, V lost 4 bases, and 8 bases had no gene match. The CDR3 covers 15 residues. The CDR3 DNA is TGCGCCAGCAGCGTTAGCGGGAGGGCCGTCGATGAGCAGTTCTTC. Amino acids: CASSVSGRAVDEQFF.

Of note for this clonotype: A much larger clonotype is one base distant, so this may be a read error. The V call is TRBV7-8, the J call TRBJ2-7, with D uncertain. In germline, CDR1 is SGHVS, CDR2 FQNEAQ. The CDR3 runs 15 residues. Deletions cut 3 bases from V and 4 bases from J, with 16 bases between. CDR3 sequence: CASSFRRSVYYEQYF. The DNA for the CDR3 is TGTGCCAGCAGCTTTCGGCGATCAGTCTATTACGAGCAGTACTTC.

The rearrangement uses TRBV29-1 and TRBJ1-1, with 9 bases matching TRBD1. With 6 bases clipped from V and 0 bases from J, the junction kept 11 bases outside the gene matches. Germline V gene lookup returns CDR1 SQVTM and CDR2 ANQGSEA. The CDR3 contains 16 residues. In DNA form, the CDR3 reads TGCAGCGTGGGACAGGGAACCAATGCAATGAACACTGAAGCTTTCTTT. Protein sequence: CSVGQGTNAMNTEAFF.

This clonotype was picked up many times. Mismatch with germline at one junction end may stem from a read error. The rearrangement links TRBV7-7 to TRBJ2-2, with D possibly TRBD1 on 6 matching bases. The CDR3 is made up of 13 amino acids. Germline loops: CDR1 SSHAT, CDR2 FNYEAQ (reference sequence). CDR3 coding DNA: TGTGCTAGCAGCCCAGGGGAAATCGGGGAGCTGTTTTTT. It codes for CASSPGEIGELFF.

This chain links TRBV9 with TRBJ2-1; 10 nucleotides agree with TRBD1. Germline V gene sequence: CDR1 SGDLS, CDR2 YYNGEE. V lost 2 bases, J lost 15 bases, and 17 bases stayed unmatched. The CDR3 totals 16 residues. The CDR3 region has the DNA TGTGCCAGCAGCGTGTATCCAGGACAGGGGGAATTCCCTGGGTTCTTC. This gives the protein CASSVYPGQGEFPGFF.